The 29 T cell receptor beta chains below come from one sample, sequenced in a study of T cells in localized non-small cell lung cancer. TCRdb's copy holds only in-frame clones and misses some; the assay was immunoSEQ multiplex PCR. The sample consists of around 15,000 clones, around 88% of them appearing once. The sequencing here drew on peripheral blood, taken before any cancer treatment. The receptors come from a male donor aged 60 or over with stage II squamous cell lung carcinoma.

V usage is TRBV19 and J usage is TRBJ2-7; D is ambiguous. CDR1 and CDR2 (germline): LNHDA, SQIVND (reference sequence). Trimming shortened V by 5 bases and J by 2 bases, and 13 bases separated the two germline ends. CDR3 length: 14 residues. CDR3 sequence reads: CASSGFPSPYEQYF. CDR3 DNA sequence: TGTGCCAGTAGTGGGTTCCCATCTCCCTACGAGCAGTACTTC.

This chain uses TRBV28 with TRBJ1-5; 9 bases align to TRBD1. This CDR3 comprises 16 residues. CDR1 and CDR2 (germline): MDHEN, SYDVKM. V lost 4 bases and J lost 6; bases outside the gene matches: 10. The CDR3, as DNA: TGTGCCAGCAGTTCTCAGGACAGGGGTTTCGGTCAGCCCCAGCATTTT. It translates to CASSSQDRGFGQPQHF.

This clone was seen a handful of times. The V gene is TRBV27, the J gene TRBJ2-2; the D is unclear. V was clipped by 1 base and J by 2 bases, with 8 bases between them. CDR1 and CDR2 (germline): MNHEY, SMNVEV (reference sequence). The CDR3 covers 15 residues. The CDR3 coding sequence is TGTGCCAGCAGTTTATTTTGGACCAACACCGGGGAGCTGTTTTTT. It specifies CASSLFWTNTGELFF.

The CDR3: CASSLRGSGETQYF. DNA of the CDR3: TGTGCCAGCAGCCTCCGAGGGAGCGGGGAGACCCAGTACTTC. The chain recombines TRBV5-6 with TRBJ2-5, with a possible D match to TRBD2 (6 bases). There are 14 residues in the CDR3. V was pared by 4 bases and J by 5 bases, with 15 bases between. Germline V lookup: CDR1 SGHDT, CDR2 YYEEEE.

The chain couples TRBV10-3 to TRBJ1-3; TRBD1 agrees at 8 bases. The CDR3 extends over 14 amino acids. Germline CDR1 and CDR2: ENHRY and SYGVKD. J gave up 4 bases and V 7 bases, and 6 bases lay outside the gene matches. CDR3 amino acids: CAITETGVGNTIYF. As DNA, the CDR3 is TGTGCCATCACCGAGACAGGGGTCGGAAACACCATATATTTT.

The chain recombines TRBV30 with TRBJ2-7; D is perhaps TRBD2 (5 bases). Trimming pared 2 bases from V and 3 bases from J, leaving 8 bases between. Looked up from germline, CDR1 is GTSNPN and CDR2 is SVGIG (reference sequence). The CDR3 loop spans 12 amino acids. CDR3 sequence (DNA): TGTGCCTGGAGTAGCGGCCTCTACGAGCAGTACTTC. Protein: CAWSSGLYEQYF. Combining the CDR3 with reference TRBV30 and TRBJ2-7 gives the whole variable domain SQTIHQWPATLVQPVGSPLSLECTVEGTSNPNLYWYRQAAGRGLQLLFYSVGIGQISSEVPQNLSASRPQDRQFILSSKKLLLSDSGFYLCAWSSGLYEQYFGPGTRLTVT.

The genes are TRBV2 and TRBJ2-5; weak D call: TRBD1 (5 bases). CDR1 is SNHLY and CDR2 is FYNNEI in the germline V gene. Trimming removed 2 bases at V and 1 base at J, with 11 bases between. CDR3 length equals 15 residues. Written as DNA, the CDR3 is TGTGCCAGCAGTGAATGGGCAGGGTCCCAAGAGACCCAGTACTTC. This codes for CASSEWAGSQETQYF.

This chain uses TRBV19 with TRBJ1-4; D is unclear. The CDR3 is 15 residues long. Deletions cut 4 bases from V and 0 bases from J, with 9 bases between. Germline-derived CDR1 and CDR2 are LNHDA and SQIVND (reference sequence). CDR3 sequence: CASSNDDATNEKLFF. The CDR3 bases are TGTGCCAGTAGTAACGATGATGCAACTAATGAAAAACTGTTTTTT.

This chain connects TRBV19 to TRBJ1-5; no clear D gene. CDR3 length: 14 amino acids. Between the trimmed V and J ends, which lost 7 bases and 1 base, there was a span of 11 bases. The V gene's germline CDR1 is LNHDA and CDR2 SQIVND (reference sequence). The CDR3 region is CASTALGSNQPQHF. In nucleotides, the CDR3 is TGTGCCAGTACTGCCCTGGGAAGCAATCAGCCCCAGCATTTT.

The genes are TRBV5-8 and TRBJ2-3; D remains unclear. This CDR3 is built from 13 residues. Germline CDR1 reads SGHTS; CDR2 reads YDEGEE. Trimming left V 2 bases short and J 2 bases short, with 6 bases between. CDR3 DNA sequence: TGTGCCAGCAGCTTTACCACCACAGATACGCAGTATTTT. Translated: CASSFTTTDTQYF.

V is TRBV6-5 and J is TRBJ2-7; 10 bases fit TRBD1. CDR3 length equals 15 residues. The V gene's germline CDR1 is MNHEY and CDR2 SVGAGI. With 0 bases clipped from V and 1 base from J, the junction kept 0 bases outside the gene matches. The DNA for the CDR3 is TGTGCCAGCAGTTACTCGGACAGGGGGTCCTACGAGCAGTACTTC. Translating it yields CASSYSDRGSYEQYF.

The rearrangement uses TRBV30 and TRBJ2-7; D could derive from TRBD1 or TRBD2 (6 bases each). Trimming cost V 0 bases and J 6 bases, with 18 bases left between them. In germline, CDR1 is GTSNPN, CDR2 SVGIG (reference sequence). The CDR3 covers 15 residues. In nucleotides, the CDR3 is TGTGCCTGGAGTGTAGGGGGGAGCCATCCCGGCGAGCAGTACTTC. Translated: CAWSVGGSHPGEQYF.

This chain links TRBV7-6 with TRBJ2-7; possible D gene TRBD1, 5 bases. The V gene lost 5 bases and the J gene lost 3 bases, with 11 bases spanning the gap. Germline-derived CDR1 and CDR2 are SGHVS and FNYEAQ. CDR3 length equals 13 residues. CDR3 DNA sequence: TGTGCCAGCAGCCCCTCTCAGGGCTACGAGCAGTACTTC. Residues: CASSPSQGYEQYF.

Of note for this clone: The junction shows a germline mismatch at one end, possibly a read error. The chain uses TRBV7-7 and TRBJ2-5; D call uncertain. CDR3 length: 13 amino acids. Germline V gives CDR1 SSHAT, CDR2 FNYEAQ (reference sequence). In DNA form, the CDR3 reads TGTGCTAGCAGCTTAGGTGTCGGGGAGACCCAGTACTTC. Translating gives CASSLGVGETQYF. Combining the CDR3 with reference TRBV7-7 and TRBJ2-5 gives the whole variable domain GAGVSQSPRYKVTKRGQDVTLRCDPISSHATLYWYQQALGQGPEFLTYFNYEAQPDKSGLPSDRFSAERPEGSISTLTIQRTEQRDSAMYRCASSLGVGETQYFGPGTRLLVL.

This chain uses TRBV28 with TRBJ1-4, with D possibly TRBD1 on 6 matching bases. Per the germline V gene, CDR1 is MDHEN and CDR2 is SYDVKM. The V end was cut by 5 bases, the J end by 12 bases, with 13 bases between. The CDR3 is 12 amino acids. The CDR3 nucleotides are TGTGCCAGCAGTATAACTCACAGGGAACTGTTTTTT. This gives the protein CASSITHRELFF.

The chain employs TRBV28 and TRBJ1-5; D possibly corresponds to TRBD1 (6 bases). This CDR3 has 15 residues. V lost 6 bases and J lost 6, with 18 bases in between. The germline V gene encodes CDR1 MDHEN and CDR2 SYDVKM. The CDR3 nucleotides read TGTGCCAGCAGCCAACGACAGGTTGGGACTCAGCCCCAGCATTTT. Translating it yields CASSQRQVGTQPQHF.

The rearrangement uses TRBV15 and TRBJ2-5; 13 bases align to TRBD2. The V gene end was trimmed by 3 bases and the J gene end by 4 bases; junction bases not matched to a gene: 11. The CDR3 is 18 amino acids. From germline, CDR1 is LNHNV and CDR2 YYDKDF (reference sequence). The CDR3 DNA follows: TGTGCCACCAGCAGTCACCCCCGAGGACTAGCGGGAGCAGAGACCCAGTACTTC. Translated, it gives CATSSHPRGLAGAETQYF.

The CDR3 region is CASSPSGPSYNEQFF. The CDR3 region has the DNA TGTGCCAGCAGCCCAAGCGGACCCTCCTACAATGAGCAGTTCTTC. This chain links TRBV21-1 with TRBJ2-1; TRBD2, the D gene given by the table, was not confirmed from the DNA. TRBV21-1 is classified as a pseudogene. The CDR3 is 15 amino acids.

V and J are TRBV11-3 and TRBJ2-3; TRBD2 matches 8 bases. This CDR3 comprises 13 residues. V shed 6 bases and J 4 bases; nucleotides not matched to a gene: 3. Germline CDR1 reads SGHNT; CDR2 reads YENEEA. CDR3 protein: CASSSGIADTQYF. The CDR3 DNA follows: TGTGCCAGCAGTAGCGGGATTGCAGATACGCAGTATTTT.

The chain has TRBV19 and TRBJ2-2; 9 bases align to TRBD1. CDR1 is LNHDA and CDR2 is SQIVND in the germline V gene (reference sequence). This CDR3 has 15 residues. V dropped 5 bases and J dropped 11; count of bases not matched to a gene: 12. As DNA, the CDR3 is TGTGCCAGTAGTCGGCAACAGGGGGCGCAAGAAGAGCTGTTTTTT. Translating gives CASSRQQGAQEELFF.

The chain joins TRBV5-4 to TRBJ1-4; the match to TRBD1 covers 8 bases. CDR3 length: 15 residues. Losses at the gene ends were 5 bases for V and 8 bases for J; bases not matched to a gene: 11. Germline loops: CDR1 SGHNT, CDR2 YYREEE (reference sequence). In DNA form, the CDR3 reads TGTGCCAGCAGTCAAACTGGACAGGGTGTAGAAAAACTGTTTTTT. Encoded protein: CASSQTGQGVEKLFF.

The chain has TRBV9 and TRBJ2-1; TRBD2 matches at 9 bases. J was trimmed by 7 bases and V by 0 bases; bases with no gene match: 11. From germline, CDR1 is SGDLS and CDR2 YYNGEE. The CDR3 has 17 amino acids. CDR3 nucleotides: TGTGCCAGCAGCGTAGGGGGCCTAGCGGGGACCAGGAATGAGCAGTTCTTC. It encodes CASSVGGLAGTRNEQFF.

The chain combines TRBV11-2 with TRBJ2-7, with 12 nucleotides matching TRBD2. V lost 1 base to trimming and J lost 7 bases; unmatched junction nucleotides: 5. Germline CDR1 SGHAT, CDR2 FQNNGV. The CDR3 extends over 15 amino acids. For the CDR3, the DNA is TGTGCCAGCAGCTTAGGGGCTAGCGGGAGGGGTGAGCAGTACTTC. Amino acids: CASSLGASGRGEQYF.

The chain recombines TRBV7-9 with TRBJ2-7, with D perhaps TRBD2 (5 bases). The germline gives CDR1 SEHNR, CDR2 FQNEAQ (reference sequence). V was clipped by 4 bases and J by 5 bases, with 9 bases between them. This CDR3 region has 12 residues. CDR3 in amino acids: CASSYGGNEQYF. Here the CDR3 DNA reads TGTGCCAGCAGCTATGGAGGCAACGAGCAGTACTTC.

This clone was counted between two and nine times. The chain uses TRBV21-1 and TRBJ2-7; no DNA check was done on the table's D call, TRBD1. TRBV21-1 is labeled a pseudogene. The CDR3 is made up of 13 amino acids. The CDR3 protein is CASSPRQGCEQYF. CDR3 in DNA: TGTGCCAGCAGCCCAAGACAGGGGTGCGAGCAGTACTTC.

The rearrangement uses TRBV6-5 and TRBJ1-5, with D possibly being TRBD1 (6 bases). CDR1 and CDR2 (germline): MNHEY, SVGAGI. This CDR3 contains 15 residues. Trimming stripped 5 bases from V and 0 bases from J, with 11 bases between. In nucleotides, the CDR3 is TGTGCCAGCAGTCCAAGGGGGACTAGCAATCAGCCCCAGCATTTT. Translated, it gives CASSPRGTSNQPQHF.

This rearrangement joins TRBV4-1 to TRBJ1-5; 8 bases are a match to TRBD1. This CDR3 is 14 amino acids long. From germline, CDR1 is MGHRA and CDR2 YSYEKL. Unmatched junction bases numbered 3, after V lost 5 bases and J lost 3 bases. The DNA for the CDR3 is TGCGCCAGCAGCTGGACAGGGATCAATCAGCCCCAGCATTTT. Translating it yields CASSWTGINQPQHF.

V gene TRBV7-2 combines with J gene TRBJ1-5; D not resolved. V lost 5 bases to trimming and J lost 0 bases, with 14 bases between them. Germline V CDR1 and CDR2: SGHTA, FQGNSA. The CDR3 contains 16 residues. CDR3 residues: CASSPRGGYSNQPQHF. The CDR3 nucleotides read TGTGCCAGCAGCCCCCGGGGAGGGTATAGCAATCAGCCCCAGCATTTT.

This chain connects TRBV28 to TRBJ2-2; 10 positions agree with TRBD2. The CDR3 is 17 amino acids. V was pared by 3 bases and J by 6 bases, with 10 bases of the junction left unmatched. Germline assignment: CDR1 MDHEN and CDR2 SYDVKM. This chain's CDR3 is CASSFWKREGLSGELFF. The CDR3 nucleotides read TGTGCCAGCAGTTTCTGGAAGCGGGAGGGCCTCTCCGGGGAGCTGTTTTTT.